Below, 22 T cell receptor beta chains from the same sample are listed, as sequenced in a study of T cells in Graves' hyperthyroidism and ophthalmopathy. RNA transcripts served as the template for amplifying TCR beta CDR3 regions. When the TCR CDR3 underwent first-round RT-PCR, the HTBI primer set was used. TCRdb redid the calling of the multiplex PCR reads with MiXCR, one entry per CDR3 protein. The sample consists of about 840,000 distinct CDR3 sequences, 38% of them appearing once. Sequenced material: blood. Receptor source: a man aged 18 to 29 with Graves' hyperthyroidism.

The chain joins TRBV12-3 or TRBV12-4 to TRBJ1-6, with D unclear. CDR3 length: 12 residues. With 6 bases removed from V and 8 bases from J, the gap between germline ends came to 8 bases. This CDR3 is CASRLPDSPLHF. The CDR3 bases are TGTGCCAGCAGGCTACCAGATTCACCCCTCCACTTT.

This chain uses TRBV14 with TRBJ2-7, with D perhaps matching TRBD2 (5 bases). V was pared by 3 bases and J by 4 bases, with 16 bases between. Germline CDR1 reads SGHDN; CDR2 reads FVKESK. The CDR3 spans 15 residues. Written as DNA, the CDR3 is TGTGCCAGCAGCCAGACGAACGGGGTTCGGTACGAGCAGTACTTC. As protein: CASSQTNGVRYEQYF.

The table lists this clonotype with many counts. This chain joins TRBV20-1 and TRBJ2-5, with 7 bases fitting TRBD2. The CDR3 has 12 amino acids. J was trimmed by 3 bases and V by 3 bases; bases with no gene match: 1. The V gene's germline CDR1 is DFQATT and CDR2 SNEGSKA (reference sequence). In DNA form, the CDR3 reads TGCAGTGCTAGGGCGGGGGAAGAGACCCAGTACTTC. Translating gives CSARAGEETQYF.

This clonotype has ten or more counts. The rearrangement uses TRBV10-3 and TRBJ1-4; D is ambiguous. From germline, CDR1 is ENHRY and CDR2 SYGVKD. This CDR3 contains 14 residues. Trimming stripped 2 bases from V and 2 bases from J, with 6 bases between. CDR3 sequence reads: CAISEELTNEKLFF. CDR3 in DNA: TGTGCCATCAGTGAGGAACTGACTAATGAAAAACTGTTTTTT.

The V call is TRBV20-1, the J call TRBJ1-3; TRBD1 matches at 8 bases. Losses at the gene ends were 0 bases for V and 4 bases for J; bases not matched to a gene: 5. CDR1 is DFQATT and CDR2 is SNEGSKA in the germline V gene (reference sequence). The CDR3 is 15 amino acids. CDR3 in DNA: TGCAGTGCTAGAGATCAGGGGGCGCGCGGAAACACCATATATTTT. It yields the protein CSARDQGARGNTIYF.

This clonotype has a handful of counts. This sequence joins TRBV12-3 or TRBV12-4 and TRBJ1-1; D perhaps matches TRBD1 (5 bases). Trimming cost V 2 bases and J 3 bases, with 13 bases left between them. This CDR3 comprises 15 residues. CDR3 region: CASSLPGTSDTEAFF. The CDR3 DNA reads as TGTGCCAGCAGTTTACCAGGGACCTCCGACACTGAAGCTTTCTTT.

As for this clonotype: The conserved phenylalanine or tryptophan normally closing the CDR3 is absent here, so this likely arose from a read error. The genes are TRBV20-1 and TRBJ2-5, with 8 bases that match TRBD1. There are 13 residues in the CDR3. V lost 5 bases, J lost 4 bases, and 6 bases stayed unmatched. Germline V gene data show CDR1 as DFQATT and CDR2 as SNEGSKA (reference sequence). The DNA of the CDR3 is TGCAGTGCTCCGGACAGGGTGGGAGAGACCCAGTACCTC. As protein: CSAPDRVGETQYL.

This clonotype was counted only a few times. The chain combines TRBV5-1 with TRBJ1-1; possible D gene TRBD1, 5 bases. Germline CDR1 SGHRS, CDR2 YFSETQ. The V end lost 4 bases, the J end lost 3 bases, and 13 bases lay between the germline ends. This CDR3 is 14 amino acids long. The CDR3 DNA is TGCGCCAGCAGCCCAGGAATGGGGGACACTGAAGCTTTCTTT. Translating gives CASSPGMGDTEAFF.

This clonotype was seen ten or more times. The chain has TRBV7-2 and TRBJ2-5; D may correspond to TRBD1 or TRBD2 (5 bases each). Germline-derived CDR1 and CDR2 are SGHTA and FQGNSA. The CDR3 spans 13 residues. Trimming cost V 5 bases and J 7 bases, with 14 bases left between them. The CDR3 region has the DNA TGTGCCAGCAGCCCTGGACCTGGGGGGACCCAGTACTTC. It is translated as CASSPGPGGTQYF.

About this clonotype itself: A much more abundant neighbour one base away suggests this may be a read error. The genes are TRBV6-5 and TRBJ1-6; the D gene is possibly TRBD1 (6 bases). Germline V gene lookup returns CDR1 MNHEY and CDR2 SVGAGI. The CDR3 is 15 amino acids. The V end was cut by 5 bases, the J end by 7 bases, with 15 bases between. For the CDR3, the DNA is TGTGCCAGCAGTACGGTCGCAGGGGCCAATTCACCCCTCCACTTT. Its protein is CASSTVAGANSPLHF.

This clonotype was found many times. CDR3 protein: CASSERTGVNEKLFF. CDR3 coding DNA: TGTGCCAGCAGCGAGAGGACAGGAGTTAATGAAAAACTGTTTTTT. This chain joins TRBV7-8 and TRBJ1-4; 7 nucleotides match TRBD1. With V trimmed by 5 bases and J by 4 bases, 7 bases remained unmatched. The germline CDR1 and CDR2 sequences are SGHVS and FQNEAQ. The CDR3 extends over 15 amino acids.

This clonotype was detected many times. Here the CDR3 reads CASSLRGSPYEQYF. CDR3 sequence (DNA): TGCGCCAGCAGCTTGAGAGGGAGTCCCTACGAGCAGTACTTC. This sequence joins TRBV5-1 and TRBJ2-7; tentative D call: TRBD2 (5 bases). With 1 base removed from V and 2 bases from J, the gap between germline ends came to 10 bases. CDR3 length: 14 residues. Germline V gives CDR1 SGHRS, CDR2 YFSETQ.

The rearrangement joins TRBV5-4 to TRBJ1-1, with D perhaps matching TRBD1 (5 bases). V lost 1 base to trimming and J lost 2 bases, with 9 bases between them. The germline V gene has CDR1 SGHNT and CDR2 YYREEE (reference sequence). This CDR3 spans 14 amino acids. The chain's CDR3 is CASSLLGTNTEAFF. DNA for the CDR3: TGTGCCAGCAGCTTGTTGGGGACTAACACTGAAGCTTTCTTT.

This clonotype came up many times. This chain connects TRBV29-1 to TRBJ1-1, with a weak D call TRBD1 (5 bases). The V end lost 3 bases, the J end lost 6 bases, and 11 bases lay between the germline ends. The CDR3 is 12 amino acids. Germline lookup yields CDR1 SQVTM and CDR2 ANQGSEA. CDR3 loop: CSVDGGGSEAFF. The CDR3 bases are TGCAGCGTTGATGGGGGAGGCTCTGAAGCTTTCTTT.

J is TRBJ2-2 and V is TRBV5-1; D is possibly TRBD2 (5 bases). Germline CDR1 reads SGHRS; CDR2 reads YFSETQ. This CDR3 has 15 amino acids. Between the trimmed V and J ends, which lost 4 bases and 3 bases, there was a span of 13 bases. The CDR3 DNA sequence: TGCGCCAGCAGCGAGAGGGTTTCGGACACCGGGGAGCTGTTTTTT. It is translated as CASSERVSDTGELFF.

The rearrangement uses TRBV10-3 and TRBJ1-1, with 8 positions matching TRBD1. CDR1 and CDR2 (germline): ENHRY, SYGVKD. There are 13 residues in the CDR3. J lost 0 bases, V lost 8 bases, and 2 bases had no gene match. As DNA, the CDR3 is TGTGCCATCCAGGGGGCCATGAACACTGAAGCTTTCTTT. It translates to CAIQGAMNTEAFF.

Concerning this clonotype: A read error may be the cause here, since a much bigger clone is one base away. The gene calls are TRBV7-9 and TRBJ1-1; no firm D call. The V and J ends lost 1 base and 6 bases respectively, with 15 bases between them. Germline V CDR1 and CDR2: SEHNR, FQNEAQ (reference sequence). The CDR3 is 15 amino acids. The CDR3: CASSLEHLADSEAFF. In DNA form, the CDR3 reads TGTGCCAGCAGCTTAGAGCATCTGGCGGACTCTGAAGCTTTCTTT.

A word on this clonotype: A much larger clone lies a single base off, so this may be a read error. The chain recombines TRBV10-2 with TRBJ1-1; D may be TRBD1 (6 bases). CDR1 and CDR2 (germline): WSHSY, SAAADI. V lost 3 bases, J lost 4 bases, and 15 bases lay in between. CDR3 length equals 15 residues. The chain's CDR3 is CASSDISRGGTEAFF. The DNA of the CDR3 is TGCGCCAGCAGTGACATATCGAGGGGGGGCACTGAAGCTTTCTTT.

This clonotype appeared a few times. The V and J genes are TRBV7-2 and TRBJ1-2; D perhaps matches TRBD1 (5 bases). CDR1 and CDR2 (germline): SGHTA, FQGNSA. This CDR3 has 16 amino acids. With 3 bases removed from V and 8 bases from J, the gap between germline ends came to 22 bases. In DNA form, the CDR3 reads TGTGCCAGCAGCTTTTTACGGGGCACTATCTGCGTCGGCTACACCTTC. This sequence encodes CASSFLRGTICVGYTF.

This clonotype was seen many times. The chain recombines TRBV15 with TRBJ2-7, with a possible D match to TRBD2 (6 bases). This CDR3 is 15 amino acids long. Germline V gene data show CDR1 as LNHNV and CDR2 as YYDKDF (reference sequence). V was shortened by 6 bases and J by 5 bases, with 20 bases between the two germline ends. CDR3: CATSVRGLAYDEQYF. The CDR3 DNA is TGTGCCACCAGTGTAAGGGGACTGGCGTACGACGAGCAGTACTTC.

The V call is TRBV6-2 or TRBV6-3, the J call TRBJ1-4; the match to TRBD1 covers 7 bases. The CDR3 loop spans 15 amino acids. The V and J ends lost 6 bases and 7 bases, in that order; junction bases with no gene match: 11. CDR1 is MNHEY and CDR2 is SVGEGT in the germline V gene. CDR3 region: CASSTRQGGTEKLFF. The CDR3 coding sequence is TGTGCCAGCAGCACCCGACAGGGAGGGACTGAAAAACTGTTTTTT.

There are many counts of this clonotype. The chain uses TRBV15 and TRBJ2-7, with D unclear. This CDR3 has 12 residues. Trimming stripped 2 bases from V and 3 bases from J, with 5 bases between. Per germline, CDR1 LNHNV and CDR2 YYDKDF (reference sequence). The CDR3: CATSRTHYEQYF. The CDR3 DNA sequence: TGTGCCACCAGCAGAACACACTACGAGCAGTACTTC.